The 23 T cell receptor beta chains presented below share a single source sample, sequenced in a study of CD8 T cells in ankylosing spondylitis. Study-level points and caveats: Within ankylosing spondylitis blood, a TCR beta motif made up of under 10 highly homologous variants appeared to be characteristic.

Using its own MiXCR run on the 5' RACE reads, TCRdb lists one record per CDR3 protein. The table lists 650,000 to 800,000 distinct CDR3 sequences, over 15% of them singletons. These receptors lack a known antigen. The sample comprised blood, either unsorted or a sorted T cell fraction (not recorded which). The receptors were sampled from a male donor with ankylosing spondylitis.

This clonotype was seen only a few times. The CDR3 DNA reads as TGTGCCAGCAGTTACGGTCGTGGCACAACACTAAGCAAGTACTTC. It codes for CASSYGRGTTLSKYF. This chain links TRBV6-5 with TRBJ2-7; D uncertain. Trimming pared 2 bases from V and 11 bases from J, leaving 22 bases between. Germline V gene sequence: CDR1 MNHEY, CDR2 SVGAGI. This CDR3 has 15 amino acids.

This clonotype was picked up a small number of times. The CDR3 sequence: CASSLSGQGALLDTEAFF. The CDR3, as DNA: TGTGCCAGCAGCCTCTCCGGACAGGGGGCGTTATTGGACACTGAAGCTTTCTTT. The chain recombines TRBV11-2 with TRBJ1-1; 11 nucleotides align to TRBD1. Germline CDR1 is SGHAT and CDR2 is FQNNGV. The CDR3 spans 18 residues. Trimming cost V 5 bases and J 3 bases; bases outside gene matches: 14.

The chain recombines TRBV28 with TRBJ1-2; D is undetermined. V was trimmed by 6 bases and J by 8 bases, leaving 13 bases between them. Germline CDR1 MDHEN, CDR2 SYDVKM. The CDR3 is 12 residues long. The CDR3 DNA sequence: TGTGCCAGCAGCATCAGTGATATGGGCTACACCTTC. Protein product: CASSISDMGYTF.

The rearrangement joins TRBV2 to TRBJ2-1, with 8 nucleotides matching TRBD2. Per the germline V gene, CDR1 is SNHLY and CDR2 is FYNNEI. The CDR3 totals 16 residues. The ends lost 6 bases at V and 6 bases at J; junction bases unmatched: 13. CDR3 region: CASRNPGGARGNEQFF. In DNA, the CDR3 is TGTGCCAGCAGGAACCCCGGGGGGGCGCGAGGCAATGAGCAGTTCTTC.

This clonotype has a count of ten or more. The chain recombines TRBV5-1 with TRBJ1-2; 7 bases fit TRBD1. This CDR3 region has 16 residues. Unmatched junction bases numbered 12, after V lost 0 bases and J lost 7 bases. Per germline, CDR1 SGHRS and CDR2 YFSETQ. CDR3: CASSLGITGDVAGYTF. The DNA for the CDR3 is TGCGCCAGCAGCTTGGGAATTACAGGGGACGTCGCTGGCTACACCTTC.

This clonotype was recorded a few times. The chain combines TRBV11-1 with TRBJ2-1; TRBD1 agrees at 12 bases. The J segment lost 0 bases and the V segment lost 5 bases, leaving 11 bases of the junction unmatched. CDR1 is SGHAT and CDR2 is FQDESV in the germline V gene (reference sequence). CDR3 size: 19 residues. CDR3 residues: CASSHTGTGGSGSYNEQFF. CDR3 DNA sequence: TGTGCCAGCAGCCATACCGGGACAGGGGGCTCGGGCTCCTACAATGAGCAGTTCTTC.

The table lists this clonotype with a few counts. The chain combines TRBV4-2 with TRBJ2-1; D is unclear. The germline V gene has CDR1 LGHNA and CDR2 YNFKEQ. Trimming cost V 5 bases and J 6 bases, with 11 bases left between them. CDR3 length equals 13 residues. The CDR3 loop is CASSNQHGNEQFF. Here the CDR3 DNA reads TGTGCCAGCAGCAACCAACATGGCAATGAGCAGTTCTTC.

The chain employs TRBV19 and TRBJ2-3; 8 nucleotides match TRBD1. Per germline, CDR1 LNHDA and CDR2 SQIVND (reference sequence). The CDR3 contains 14 residues. J lost 3 bases, V lost 7 bases, and 6 bases had no gene match. The CDR3 spells CASTLDRDTDTQYF. In nucleotides, the CDR3 is TGTGCCAGTACACTGGACAGGGATACAGATACGCAGTATTTT.

In this sample, this clonotype turned up a few times. V gene TRBV7-9 combines with J gene TRBJ2-2, with 11 nucleotides matching TRBD2. CDR3 length: 17 amino acids. The V and J ends lost 5 bases and 0 bases, in that order; junction bases with no gene match: 5. Germline assignment: CDR1 SEHNR and CDR2 FQNEAQ (reference sequence). The DNA of the CDR3 is TGTGCCAGCAGCCCGGGACTAGCGGAATCGAACACCGGGGAGCTGTTTTTT. It yields the protein CASSPGLAESNTGELFF.

This clonotype appeared a single time. V and J are TRBV11-2 and TRBJ1-5, with 7 bases lining up with TRBD1. CDR1 and CDR2 from the germline V gene are SGHAT and FQNNGV. V lost 0 bases and J lost 4; bases outside the gene matches: 6. The CDR3 runs to 16 residues. The CDR3 loop is CASSLETQGRNQPQHF. The CDR3 coding sequence is TGTGCCAGCAGCTTAGAGACACAGGGGAGGAATCAGCCCCAGCATTTT.

The J gene is TRBJ2-1, the V gene TRBV12-3 or TRBV12-4; D tentatively fits TRBD1 or TRBD2 (5 bases each). The CDR3 has 16 amino acids. V lost 1 base and J 0 bases, leaving 10 bases between the germline ends. The CDR3 region is CASSLGGFSSYNEQFF. The CDR3 nucleotides are TGTGCCAGCAGTTTAGGGGGGTTTAGCTCCTACAATGAGCAGTTCTTC.

This clonotype occurred many times. The rearrangement joins TRBV4-2 to TRBJ1-1, with D perhaps TRBD1 (6 bases). Trimming left V 3 bases short and J 3 bases short, with 17 bases between. The germline V gene has CDR1 LGHNA and CDR2 YNFKEQ. This CDR3 has 16 residues. CDR3 residues: CASSQATTGRYTEAFF. The DNA for the CDR3 is TGTGCCAGCAGCCAGGCTACTACAGGGCGTTACACTGAAGCTTTCTTT.

The sample holds a few counts of this clonotype. The chain combines TRBV28 with TRBJ2-4; D is uncertain. Trimming removed 5 bases at V and 0 bases at J, with 14 bases between. The CDR3 has 16 amino acids. Germline V gene lookup returns CDR1 MDHEN and CDR2 SYDVKM. The CDR3 region has the DNA TGTGCCAGCAGTAGTGGTGGCAGTCTAGCCAAAAACATTCAGTACTTC. Its protein is CASSSGGSLAKNIQYF.

This chain connects TRBV6-1 to TRBJ2-7, with D possibly matching TRBD1 (6 bases). This CDR3 is built from 12 residues. Germline assignment: CDR1 MNHNS and CDR2 SASEGT. V was clipped by 3 bases and J by 9 bases, with 12 bases between them. CDR3 region: CASSDRGLRQYF. The CDR3 nucleotides read TGTGCCAGCAGTGACAGGGGCTTGCGGCAGTACTTC.

V gene TRBV28 combines with J gene TRBJ2-7; D is possibly TRBD1 (7 bases). V was clipped by 7 bases and J by 1 base, with 20 bases between them. The length of the CDR3 is 16 residues. CDR1 and CDR2 (germline): MDHEN, SYDVKM. CDR3 sequence: CASIHRAGQISYEQYF. The DNA of the CDR3 is TGTGCCAGCATCCACCGGGCGGGACAGATTTCCTACGAGCAGTACTTC.

CDR3 bases: TGTGCCAGTAGTATACGGTACTCTGGGGCCAACGTCCTGACTTTC. The encoded protein is CASSIRYSGANVLTF. The rearrangement joins TRBV19 to TRBJ2-6; no reliable D call. Germline V gene lookup returns CDR1 LNHDA and CDR2 SQIVND (reference sequence). V lost 2 bases and J 0 bases, leaving 5 bases between the germline ends. CDR3 length: 15 residues.

This clonotype was counted a few times. CDR3 amino acids: CSVVYPLSYEQYF. CDR3 coding DNA: TGCAGCGTTGTCTACCCTCTCTCCTACGAGCAGTACTTC. The rearrangement uses TRBV29-1 and TRBJ2-7, with unresolved D. Germline V gene data show CDR1 as SQVTM and CDR2 as ANQGSEA. Trimming shortened V by 4 bases and J by 0 bases, and 10 bases separated the two germline ends. This CDR3 is 13 amino acids long.

This clonotype has just a few counts. V usage is TRBV15 and J usage is TRBJ2-1; 7 positions agree with TRBD1. Germline-derived CDR1 and CDR2 are LNHNV and YYDKDF (reference sequence). The J segment lost 7 bases and the V segment lost 4 bases, leaving 10 bases of the junction unmatched. The length of the CDR3 is 15 residues. CDR3 in DNA: TGTGCCACCAGCACCATCGACAGGGCTGGGAATGAGCAGTTCTTC. Encoded protein: CATSTIDRAGNEQFF.

The chain carries TRBV3-1 and TRBJ2-2; possible D gene TRBD2, 6 bases. Looked up from germline, CDR1 is LGHDT and CDR2 is YNNKEL (reference sequence). V was trimmed by 4 bases and J by 3 bases, leaving 12 bases between them. This CDR3 has 15 amino acids. CDR3 DNA sequence: TGTGCCAGCAGCCCCGGGACTGGGCACACCGGGGAGCTGTTTTTT. Translating it yields CASSPGTGHTGELFF.

The V and J genes are TRBV19 and TRBJ1-5, with unresolved D. CDR1 is LNHDA and CDR2 is SQIVND in the germline V gene (reference sequence). V shed 11 bases and J shed 4 bases, with 12 bases lying between them. The CDR3 totals 12 residues. The CDR3 nucleotides are TGTGCCGCGAGTTCAAGGAATCAGCCCCAGCATTTT. Encoded protein: CAASSRNQPQHF. The entire variable domain, with the rest obtained from reference TRBV19 and TRBJ1-5, is as follows: DGGITQSPKYLFRKEGQNVTLSCEQNLNHDAMYWYRQDPGQGLRLIYYSQIVNDFQKGDIAEGYSVSREKKESFPLTVTSAQKNPTAFYLCAASSRNQPQHFGDGTRLSIL.

The chain employs TRBV29-1 and TRBJ2-7; D possibly corresponds to TRBD1 (6 bases). The V end lost 0 bases, the J end lost 3 bases, and 15 bases lay between the germline ends. The CDR3 is 15 amino acids. CDR1 is SQVTM and CDR2 is ANQGSEA in the germline V gene. CDR3 amino acids: CSVEDLQGNIYEQYF. DNA for the CDR3: TGCAGCGTTGAAGACTTGCAGGGGAATATCTACGAGCAGTACTTC.

The table lists this clonotype with many counts. The junction shows a germline mismatch at one end, possibly a read error. The chain couples TRBV7-7 to TRBJ2-1; 7 bases are shared with TRBD1. Germline values: CDR1 SSHAT, CDR2 FNYEAQ (reference sequence). The CDR3 is made up of 13 amino acids. This chain's CDR3 is CASSVDRVNEQFF. The CDR3 nucleotides read TGTGCTAGCAGCGTCGACAGGGTAAATGAGCAGTTCTTC.

This chain uses TRBV29-1 with TRBJ2-1; 9 bases are a match to TRBD2. Germline values: CDR1 SQVTM, CDR2 ANQGSEA. Unmatched junction bases numbered 3, after V lost 3 bases and J lost 0 bases. This CDR3 spans 15 amino acids. CDR3: CSVEFSGSSYNEQFF. DNA for the CDR3: TGCAGCGTTGAGTTTAGCGGGAGCTCCTACAATGAGCAGTTCTTC.